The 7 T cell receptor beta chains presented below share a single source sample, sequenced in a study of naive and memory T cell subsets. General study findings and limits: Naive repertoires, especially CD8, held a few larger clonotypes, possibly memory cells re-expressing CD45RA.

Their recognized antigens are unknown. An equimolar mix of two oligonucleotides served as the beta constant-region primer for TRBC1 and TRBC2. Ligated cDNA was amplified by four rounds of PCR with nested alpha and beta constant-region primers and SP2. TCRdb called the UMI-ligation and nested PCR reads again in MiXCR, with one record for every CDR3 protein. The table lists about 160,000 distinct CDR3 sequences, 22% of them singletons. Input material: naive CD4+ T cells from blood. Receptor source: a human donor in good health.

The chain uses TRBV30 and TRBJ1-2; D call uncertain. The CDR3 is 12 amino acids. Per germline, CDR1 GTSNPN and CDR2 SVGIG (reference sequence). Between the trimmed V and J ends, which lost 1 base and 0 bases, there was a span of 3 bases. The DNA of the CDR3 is TGTGCCTGGAGTGACGCTAACTATGGCTACACCTTC. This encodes CAWSDANYGYTF.

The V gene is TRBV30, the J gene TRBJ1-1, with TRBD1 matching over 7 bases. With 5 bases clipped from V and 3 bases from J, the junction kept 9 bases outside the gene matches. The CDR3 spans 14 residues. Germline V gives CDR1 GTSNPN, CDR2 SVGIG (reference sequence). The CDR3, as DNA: TGTGCCTGGGAGGGGACAGTCATCTACACTGAAGCTTTCTTT. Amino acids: CAWEGTVIYTEAFF.

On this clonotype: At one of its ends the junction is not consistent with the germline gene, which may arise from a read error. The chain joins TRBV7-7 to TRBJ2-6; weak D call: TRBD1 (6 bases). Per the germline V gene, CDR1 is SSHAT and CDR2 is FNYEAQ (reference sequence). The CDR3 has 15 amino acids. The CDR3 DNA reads TGTGCTAGCAGCTCCGGACAGACTGGGGCCAACGTCCTGACTTTC. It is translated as CASSSGQTGANVLTF.

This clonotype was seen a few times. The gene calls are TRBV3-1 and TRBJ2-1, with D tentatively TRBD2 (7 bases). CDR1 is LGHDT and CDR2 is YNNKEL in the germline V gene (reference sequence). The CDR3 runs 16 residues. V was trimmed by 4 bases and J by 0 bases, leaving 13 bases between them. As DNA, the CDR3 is TGTGCCAGCAGCCCAGAGGGGGAGGGCTCCTACAATGAGCAGTTCTTC. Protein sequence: CASSPEGEGSYNEQFF.

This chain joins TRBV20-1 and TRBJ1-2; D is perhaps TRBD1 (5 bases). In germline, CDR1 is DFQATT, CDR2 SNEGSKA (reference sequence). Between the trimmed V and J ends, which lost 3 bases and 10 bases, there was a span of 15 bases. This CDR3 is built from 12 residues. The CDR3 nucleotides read TGCAGTGCTAGTGGCAGGGAGAACGACTACACCTTC. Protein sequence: CSASGRENDYTF.

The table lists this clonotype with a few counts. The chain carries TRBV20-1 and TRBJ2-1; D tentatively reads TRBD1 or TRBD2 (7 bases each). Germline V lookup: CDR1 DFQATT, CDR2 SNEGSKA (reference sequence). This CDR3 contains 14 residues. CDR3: CSPRGTAGYNEQFF. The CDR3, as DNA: TGCAGCCCGAGGGGGACAGCGGGATACAATGAGCAGTTCTTC.

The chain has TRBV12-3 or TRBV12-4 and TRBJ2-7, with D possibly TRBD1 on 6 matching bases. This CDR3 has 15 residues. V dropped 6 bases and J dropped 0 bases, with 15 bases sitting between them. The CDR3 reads CASREIGQHSYEQYF. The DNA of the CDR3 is TGTGCCAGCAGAGAGATTGGACAGCACTCCTACGAGCAGTACTTC.